This T cell receptor beta chain was sequenced for a study of CD8+CD57+ T cells in acquired aplastic anemia. This clonotype was counted only a few times. Genomic DNA templated the TCR beta VDJ and CDR3 profiling. TCRdb re-called the reads with MiXCR, one entry per CDR3 protein. The repertoire includes some 200,000 distinct CDR3 sequences, around 63% of them detected once, and about 29% sits in the top ten. This CDR3 contains 14 residues. The germline CDR1 and CDR2 sequences are DFQATT and SNEGSKA (reference sequence). V lost 4 bases and J lost 2; bases outside the gene matches: 8. This sequence originates from a human donor in good health. Material for sequencing was sorted CD4+, CD8+, or CD8+CD57+ T cells (not recorded which) from PBMCs. The chain joins TRBV20-1 to TRBJ2-7; the match to TRBD1 covers 7 bases. The chain's CDR3 is CSATTGALPYEQYF. The DNA of the CDR3 is TGCAGTGCTACCACAGGGGCCCTACCCTACGAGCAGTACTTC.